Following are 5 T cell receptor beta chains from one sample sequenced in a study of shared clonotypes between healthy human individuals. Only in-frame clones appear in the TCRdb table, and some are missing; sequencing was by immunoSEQ multiplex PCR. The table has about 730,000 clones, roughly 72% seen once. The sequenced sample consisted of memory CD4+ T cells sorted from blood. The sample's subset: CD45RA-negative fraction. These receptors originate from a woman in her thirties in good health.

Many counts were recorded for this clone. V is TRBV7-2 and J is TRBJ2-1; D possibly corresponds to TRBD2 (6 bases). This CDR3 region has 15 residues. Germline CDR1 is SGHTA and CDR2 is FQGNSA. V lost 5 bases and J 6 bases, leaving 17 bases between the germline ends. The CDR3 DNA is TGTGCCAGCAGCAGAACGGTACTAGCCCCCAATGAGCAGTTCTTC. This encodes CASSRTVLAPNEQFF. Full variable domain (missing parts from reference TRBV7-2 and TRBJ2-1): GAGVSQSPSNKVTEKGKDVELRCDPISGHTALYWYRQSLGQGLEFLIYFQGNSAPDKSGLPSDRFSAERTGGSVSTLTIQRTQQEDSAVYLCASSRTVLAPNEQFFGPGTRLTVL.

The chain joins TRBV6-5 to TRBJ1-2; 9 bases align to TRBD1. The CDR3 loop spans 13 amino acids. Trimming removed 6 bases from V and 5 bases from J; junction bases left unmatched: 4. Germline CDR1 and CDR2: MNHEY and SVGAGI. CDR3 residues: CASRIGQGYGYTF. For the CDR3, the DNA is TGTGCCAGCAGAATCGGACAGGGGTATGGCTACACCTTC.

CDR3 DNA sequence: TGTGGACTGAGCAATCAGCCCCAGCATTTT. As protein: CGLSNQPQHF. The V and J genes are TRBV27 and TRBJ1-5; D is ambiguous. There are 10 residues in the CDR3. Germline lookup yields CDR1 MNHEY and CDR2 SMNVEV (reference sequence).

This clone was counted at least ten times. This rearrangement joins TRBV7-9 to TRBJ2-4; D possibly corresponds to TRBD2 (5 bases). The CDR3 has 15 amino acids. Deletions cut 3 bases from V and 0 bases from J, with 9 bases between. CDR1 and CDR2 from the germline V gene are SEHNR and FQNEAQ (reference sequence). CDR3 sequence reads: CASSFAGQAKNIQYF. CDR3 nucleotide sequence: TGTGCCAGCAGCTTTGCGGGCCAAGCCAAAAACATTCAGTACTTC.

The J gene is TRBJ2-3, the V gene TRBV28, with D maybe TRBD2 (6 bases). The length of the CDR3 is 18 residues. Deletions cut 6 bases from V and 2 bases from J, with 24 bases between. CDR1 and CDR2 (germline): MDHEN, SYDVKM. The CDR3 is CASSLFGVRGLSTDTQYF. CDR3 nucleotides: TGTGCCAGCAGCCTCTTTGGTGTACGGGGACTCTCCACAGATACGCAGTATTTT.